This TCR beta chain was documented in a study of T cells in Graves' hyperthyroidism and ophthalmopathy. The CDR3 length is 15 residues. Looked up from germline, CDR1 is SGHTA and CDR2 is FQGNSA. The trim removed 5 bases at V and 3 bases at J, leaving 6 bases unmatched. This clonotype has more than one count but fewer than ten. TCR beta CDR3 sequences were amplified from RNA transcripts. The HTBI primer set served for first-round RT-PCR of the TCR CDR3. TCRdb independently ran MiXCR on the multiplex PCR reads; one entry per CDR3 protein. The sample has about 480,000 distinct CDR3 sequences; 22% are singletons.

This rearrangement joins TRBV7-2 to TRBJ2-2; 7 positions match TRBD2. The source of this sequence is a woman between 65 and 79 years old with Graves' ophthalmopathy. Sequencing used blood. For the CDR3, the DNA is TGTGCCAGCAGCCCCAATGCGGGGGACACCGGGGAGCTGTTTTTT. Translation gives CASSPNAGDTGELFF.